Sequencing of this T cell receptor (beta chain) was carried out in a study of blood T cells in healthy people across ages. Sample-barcoded 5' priming and a J-beta primer mix drove a second PCR of roughly 6 to 12 cycles. TCRdb passed the 5' RACE reads through MiXCR, listing each CDR3 protein once. Of approximately 810,000 distinct CDR3 sequences in the sample, 35% to 40% were seen once. The CDR3 is made up of 13 amino acids. Trimming removed 6 bases at V and 13 bases at J, with 19 bases between. Comments on this clonotype: A much larger clone lies one base from this, so it may be a read error.

Donor samples were obtained from healthy Caucasian individuals from Russia, aged about 6 to 100. The sample comprised blood. The chain employs TRBV12-3 or TRBV12-4 and TRBJ2-1; D ambiguous. This clonotype originated in a young man in good health. CDR3 coding DNA: TGTGCCAGCAGCATCGGACCTCAGGAGACCCAGTTCTTC. Residues: CASSIGPQETQFF.